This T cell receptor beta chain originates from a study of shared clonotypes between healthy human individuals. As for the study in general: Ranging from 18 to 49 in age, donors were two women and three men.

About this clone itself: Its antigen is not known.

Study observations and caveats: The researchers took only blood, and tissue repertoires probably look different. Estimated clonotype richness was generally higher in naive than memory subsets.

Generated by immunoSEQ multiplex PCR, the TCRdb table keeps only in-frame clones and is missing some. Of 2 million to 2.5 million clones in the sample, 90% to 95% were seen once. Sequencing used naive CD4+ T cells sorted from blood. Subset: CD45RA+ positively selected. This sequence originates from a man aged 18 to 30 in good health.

The CDR3 sequence: CASSSSGVKADTQYF. CDR3 DNA: TGTGCCAGTAGTTCCTCCGGAGTAAAGGCGGATACGCAGTATTTT. V gene TRBV19 combines with J gene TRBJ2-3; D call uncertain. With 5 bases removed from V and 6 bases from J, the gap between germline ends came to 18 bases. CDR3 length equals 15 residues. Germline CDR1 is LNHDA and CDR2 is SQIVND (reference sequence).